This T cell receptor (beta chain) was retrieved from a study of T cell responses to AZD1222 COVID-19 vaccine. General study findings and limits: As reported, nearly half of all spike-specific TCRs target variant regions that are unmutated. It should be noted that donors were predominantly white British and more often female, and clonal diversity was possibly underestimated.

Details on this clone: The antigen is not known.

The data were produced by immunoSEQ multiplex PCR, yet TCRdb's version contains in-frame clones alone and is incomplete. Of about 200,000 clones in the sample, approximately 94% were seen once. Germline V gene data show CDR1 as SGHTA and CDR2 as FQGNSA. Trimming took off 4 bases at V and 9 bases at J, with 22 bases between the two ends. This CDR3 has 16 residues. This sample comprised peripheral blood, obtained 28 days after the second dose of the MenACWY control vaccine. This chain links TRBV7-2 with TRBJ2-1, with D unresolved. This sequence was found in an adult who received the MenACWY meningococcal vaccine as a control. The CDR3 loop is CASSSEKVAWLSEQFF. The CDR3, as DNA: TGTGCCAGCAGCTCAGAAAAAGTCGCCTGGCTCTCTGAGCAGTTCTTC.